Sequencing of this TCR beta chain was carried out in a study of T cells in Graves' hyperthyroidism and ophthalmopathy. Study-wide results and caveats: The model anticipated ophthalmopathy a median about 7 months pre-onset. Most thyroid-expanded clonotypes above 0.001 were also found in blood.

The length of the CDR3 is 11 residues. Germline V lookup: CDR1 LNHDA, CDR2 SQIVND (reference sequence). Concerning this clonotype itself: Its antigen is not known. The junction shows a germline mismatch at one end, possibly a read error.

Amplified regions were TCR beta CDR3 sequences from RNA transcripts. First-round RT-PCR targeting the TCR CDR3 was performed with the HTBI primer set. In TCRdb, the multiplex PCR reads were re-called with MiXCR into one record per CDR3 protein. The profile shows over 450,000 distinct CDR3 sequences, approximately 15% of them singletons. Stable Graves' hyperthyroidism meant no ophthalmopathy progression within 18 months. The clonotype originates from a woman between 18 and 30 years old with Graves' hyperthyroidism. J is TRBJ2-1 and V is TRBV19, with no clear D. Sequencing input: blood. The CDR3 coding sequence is TGTGCCACTAGTTCCGTTAGTGAGCAGTTCTTC. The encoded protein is CATSSVSEQFF.